This T cell receptor beta chain was recorded in a study of cytomegalovirus exposure and HLA in healthy donors listed by TCRdb under 2017. Notes on the research overall: An earlier analysis of several hundred of the donors reported about 290 Gb of sequence data and some 100 million unique TCR beta sequences from about 200 million T cells. Roughly 320 gigabases of sequencing data and around 90 million unique TCR sequences made up an early release that covered approximately 700 HLA-typed donors. Of the roughly 390 genotyped donors, 81% were placed in the genetic ancestry cluster associated with self-reported Caucasian donors. The study was designed to test whether signatures of past pathogen exposure could be identified by cataloging public T cell receptors. The study profiled the T cell repertoires of under 700 subjects by immunosequencing and related them to cytomegalovirus serostatus. A separate validation cohort of about 110 different subjects was used in addition to the 666-subject first cohort. To predict cytomegalovirus infection status, the study combined high-throughput TCR immunosequencing, statistical association of individual TCRs with disease status, and machine learning. In a later analysis, previously published TCR beta repertoires from several hundred donors were re-analyzed and high-resolution HLA genotyping was added so that TCR occurrence patterns could be studied. In the later analysis, no new phenotypic data were used to find candidate immune exposures; instead, reliance was placed on TCR beta sequences and their occurrence across donors. In an earlier analysis of 500 to 650 of the donors, high-throughput TCR beta sequencing was used to judge whether each TCR beta V gene segment behaved as functional or pseudogenic. Donor age, sex, ethnicity and CMV serostatus were compiled alongside the repertoire data. Genome-wide SNP genotypes for about 65% of the 666 donors were used in a later genetic analysis, which treated that subset as a discovery cohort. Every repertoire in the discovery cohort had been generated on one and the same sequencing platform. Both class I and class II loci were covered by HLA typing, at four-digit resolution. Typing coverage varied by locus: about 620-630 donors for A, B, C, DRB1 and DQB1; more than 500 for DQA1; more than 600 for DPA1; about 450 for DPB1. Four to six DR-DQ haplotypes were handled as single units for association and clustering, since linkage in the cohort was strong. Among about 370 genotyped donors of the cohort, an average of around 250,000 unique TCR beta nucleotide sequences was sequenced per donor, of which about 20% were non-productive.

Here is what the overall study found, with its caveats: According to a later analysis, TCR association rates differed among HLA loci, with DRB1 alleles showing the most associated TCRs and HLA-C alleles showing the fewest. The cohort was sequenced for TCR beta chains only, and without alpha or paired-chain data the features that could be detected were limited. A group of highly shared sequence variants was considered likely to be a technical artifact of the sequencing pipeline. When HLA alleles, especially DR and DQ, strongly co-occurred, TCR associations were difficult to assign to individual alleles. In an earlier analysis of 450 to 750 of the donors, most TCR beta V segments appeared in productive rearrangements about 90% or about 30% of the time, broadly matching IMGT annotations. A further reported finding was that TCR beta sequences accurately predicted the HLA-A and HLA-B alleles for most subjects in the first cohort. The earlier analysis of around 600 of the donors excluded roughly 17 rarely observed V segments, including chromosome 9 orphons, because counts were too low. Because HLA typing was unavailable for some donors at each locus, only the typed subset was used in association tests. An association between a missense DCLRE1C variant and V-gene and J-gene trimming of TCR beta chains was found in a later genetic analysis and replicated in an independent cohort. Correlated functional status among segregating V segments might be attributable to linkage disequilibrium, but an unknown experimental factor could not be ruled out. While some public TCRs were present in many individuals, most TCR sequences turned up only very rarely across donors. For the cohort, immune exposure information was limited to CMV serostatus. In a later analysis, several top co-occurrence clusters were reported to appear linked to parvovirus B19, influenza, CMV and Epstein-Barr virus. Specific HLA alleles were associated with 16,951 TCR beta sequences at a false discovery rate of 0.05 in a later analysis. The study listed 150 to 200 TCR beta chains as associated with cytomegalovirus. Some IMGT-functional V segments, including TRBV6-2 and TRBV6-3, could not be told apart with the 87-base-pair reads, so those segments were excluded. According to a later analysis, most CMV-associated TCR beta chains appeared to be HLA-restricted, and the HLA associations seemed to be driven largely by CMV exposure. Sequencing depth was assumed to be roughly uniform across donors in the presence/absence analyses, though that assumption may not hold. A later genetic analysis reported fewer N-insertions in productive TCRs among donors in an Asian-associated ancestry cluster than the roughly 700-donor mean. It was suggested by the authors that the approach could potentially be generalized to other disease states and immunological phenotypes. The classifier was reported to diagnose cytomegalovirus status with high specificity and sensitivity in both the original cohort and the validation cohort. In vitro tests confirmed that a few of the cytomegalovirus-associated TCR beta chains recognize cytomegalovirus antigens. Compared with equally common non-associated chains, HLA-associated TCR beta chains in a later analysis were more clonally expanded and had lower generation probabilities.

The cohort consisted of some 730 healthy bone marrow donors. At the time of sampling, every cohort member was nominally healthy, though immune exposures that went unrecorded were likely present. The donor tested CMV seronegative, placing the donor among the roughly 350 seronegative members of the cohort. Each donor provided a peripheral blood sample, and peripheral blood mononuclear cells were used for TCR beta sequencing. The Qiagen DNeasy Blood Extraction Kit was used to extract genomic DNA from the blood cell samples. The junction shows trimming of 4 bases on V and 7 bases on J, and the gene matches do not reach 11 bases of it. Taken from cysteine to phenylalanine, the CDR3 has 16 residues. Only the CDR3 portion is preserved as DNA: 48 bases, with reading frame beginning at the first base. The CDR1 and CDR2 encoded by the germline V gene are MNHEY and SVGAGI. The library was obtained by the immunoSEQ multiplex PCR assay. A mixture of 60 forward primers for TCR Vbeta segments and 13 reverse primers for TCR Jbeta segments was used in the multiplex PCR. The CDR3 region of rearranged TCR beta genes was amplified from genomic DNA by a multiplex PCR assay. Amplified TCR beta libraries were sequenced as 87-base-pair reads on the Illumina HiSeq System. The original methods were these. Across the 500 to 850 repertoires, a later analysis counted 80 million or so unique TCR beta chains, 9.5 million to 13 million of which were shared by at least two donors. Raw reads were error-corrected and collapsed into unique sequences by a nearest-neighbor algorithm in which closely related sequences were merged to remove PCR and sequencing errors. CDR3 sequences were aligned to IMGT reference sequences to assign V, D and J gene segments. For a sequence to be retained, at least a six-nucleotide match to both a V gene segment and a J gene segment was required. Rearrangements were classified as productive when the CDR3 lacked stop codons and remained in frame with V and J, and all other rearrangements were classified as non-productive. Following IMGT convention, CDR3 was defined as the stretch from the second conserved V-encoded cysteine to the conserved J-encoded phenylalanine. The earlier analysis of roughly 590 of the donors excluded any sequence lacking an unambiguous match to a single V gene segment. In an earlier analysis of 587 of the donors, V segments were called functional above 56.7% productive rearrangements and were called segregating when the between-donor standard deviation exceeded 5%. A statistical classification framework was built to diagnose cytomegalovirus status from the catalog of TCR beta chain sequences. A later analysis assigned V and J genes by comparing TCR nucleotide sequences with IMGT/GENE-DB human TR gene sequences. Using the TCRdist pipeline, a later analysis assigned CDR3 sequences along with most-parsimonious VDJ recombination scenarios. In a later analysis, each TCR beta chain was defined by its CDR3 amino acid sequence together with its V-gene family, and reads lacking a unique V-gene family were excluded. A later analysis removed 500 to 650 highly shared, low-generation-probability nucleotide sequences to deal with suspected cross-contamination and a sequencing artifact. A later analysis calculated a clonal expansion index for each public chain from normalized within-repertoire ranks of inferred template counts. In a later analysis, generation probabilities were computed with a VDJ recombination model fitted to out-of-frame rearrangements, and the resulting probabilities were checked against IGoR. In a later analysis, TCR-TCR, TCR-HLA and TCR-CMV co-occurrence was scored with hypergeometric tests, and a repertoire-size bias correction was applied to TCR pairs. To estimate false discovery rates, a later analysis permuted the HLA or CMV assignments 20 times. In a later analysis, co-occurring TCRs were grouped with DBSCAN, and TCRdist sequence similarity was added when clustering was performed within HLA-allele-positive subsets. Repertoires with fewer than 30,000 or more than 120,000 public chains, plus five repertoires with anomalous nucleotide sharing, were excluded from co-occurrence clustering. Not all clones reach the TCRdb copy of this immuneACCESS table, which keeps in-frame sequences only. Checked studies attribute under half of the gap to unresolved V genes and leave the rest unexplained. That table furnishes V, J and clone size, whereas the DNA furnished D and trimming. Within this sample are more than 95,000 clones, with approximately 64% of them counted one time only. About 3.5% of the sample lies in the top ten.

To note about this clone: Its binding antigen is unknown. No base qualities exist here, and no much larger clone lies one base off it.

Sequencing was done on a sample of PBMCs. The clonotype comes from a man aged 55 to 70 in good health and CMV-seronegative. The rearrangement combines TRBV6-5 with TRBJ2-1, with 9 bases matching TRBD2. The bases read TGTGCCAGCAGTTGCCCGGGCGGGGGGGCTTGTAATGAGCAGTTCTTC. Translated, it gives CASSCPGGGACNEQFF.